The clone carrying this TCR beta chain turned up a few times. Sequencing was performed with immunoSEQ multiplex PCR; in TCRdb, only in-frame clones are kept and a portion is missing. The sample lists under 95,000 clones, around 93% occurring once. Germline CDR1 and CDR2: GTSNPN and SVGIG (reference sequence). This CDR3 has 14 amino acids. The V gene lost 4 bases and the J gene lost 0 bases, with 10 bases spanning the gap. This sample stems from a study of T cell changes during pregnancy in multiple sclerosis. This receptor was taken from a female donor in good health, enrolled as a control in a pregnancy study. The chain uses TRBV30 and TRBJ1-5; D remains ambiguous. The starting material was peripheral blood, obtained in the second trimester of pregnancy. CDR3 residues: CAWTLGNSNQPQHF. CDR3 bases: TGTGCCTGGACGCTCGGGAATAGCAATCAGCCCCAGCATTTT.